These 25 T cell receptor beta chains were all obtained from the same sample, sequenced in a study of blood T cells in healthy people across ages. The use of a sample-barcoded 5' primer and a J-beta primer mix characterized a second PCR of roughly 7 to 11 cycles. TCRdb reprocessed the 5' RACE reads with MiXCR, giving one entry per CDR3 protein. The sample holds about 2 million distinct CDR3 sequences, around half seen once. Material for sequencing was blood. These receptors were obtained from a woman aged 40 to 49 in good health.

The chain uses TRBV6-2 or TRBV6-3 and TRBJ2-5; D is uncertain. The V and J ends lost 5 bases and 7 bases respectively, with 17 bases between them. Germline values: CDR1 MNHEY, CDR2 SVGEGT. The CDR3 extends over 14 amino acids. The CDR3 DNA sequence: TGTGCCAGCAGTGCTCTTCAACGGGTTGGGACCCAGTACTTC. It specifies CASSALQRVGTQYF.

The sample holds a few counts of this clonotype. V is TRBV27 and J is TRBJ2-1, with D possibly being TRBD2 (7 bases). The CDR3 is 16 amino acids. Per the germline V gene, CDR1 is MNHEY and CDR2 is SMNVEV (reference sequence). Trimming took 2 bases from V and 0 from J, leaving 11 bases between them. The CDR3 DNA sequence: TGTGCCAGCAGTTTAGTGGGGGGGCCCTCCTACAATGAGCAGTTCTTC. It encodes CASSLVGGPSYNEQFF.

Of note for this clonotype: The junction departs from germline at one end; a sequencing error may be responsible. The J gene is TRBJ2-5, the V gene TRBV7-7, with 13 bases aligning to TRBD2. This CDR3 contains 16 residues. From germline, CDR1 is SSHAT and CDR2 FNYEAQ (reference sequence). The CDR3 region is CASSGRLAGGQETQYF. CDR3 in DNA: TGTGCTAGCAGCGGCAGACTAGCGGGGGGTCAAGAGACCCAGTACTTC.

This clonotype was seen a few times. This chain uses TRBV16 with TRBJ1-6, with unresolved D. Trimming cost V 0 bases and J 6 bases, with 6 bases left between them. Germline-derived CDR1 and CDR2 are KGHSY and FQNENV. The CDR3 consists of 14 residues. CDR3 coding DNA: TGTGCCAGCAGCCAATCAGGCAGTAATTCACCCCTCCACTTT. It specifies CASSQSGSNSPLHF.

V usage is TRBV12-3 or TRBV12-4 and J usage is TRBJ2-3, with D perhaps assigned TRBD1 or TRBD2 (6 bases each). The germline V and J ends were trimmed by 6 bases and 3 bases, with 10 bases remaining between them. The CDR3 extends over 13 amino acids. The CDR3 bases are TGTGCCAGCAGACGGGGGCAAACAGATACGCAGTATTTT. Amino acid sequence: CASRRGQTDTQYF.

The chain couples TRBV20-1 to TRBJ2-3; possible D gene TRBD2, 5 bases. Germline CDR1 and CDR2: DFQATT and SNEGSKA (reference sequence). This CDR3 comprises 15 residues. V lost 6 bases, J lost 2 bases, and 18 bases lay in between. The CDR3 DNA reads TGCAGTGCCACGCCGGGGTTGCGGATCACAGATACGCAGTATTTT. This codes for CSATPGLRITDTQYF.

This clonotype was picked up a small number of times. V is TRBV7-2 and J is TRBJ2-4; D could derive from TRBD1 or TRBD2 (6 bases each). This CDR3 is built from 15 residues. From germline, CDR1 is SGHTA and CDR2 FQGNSA. Trimming stripped 7 bases from V and 1 base from J, with 14 bases between. The CDR3 DNA sequence: TGTGCCAGCAACTCTCAGGGGAGGGCCAAAAACATTCAGTACTTC. Translating gives CASNSQGRAKNIQYF.

This chain joins TRBV4-1 and TRBJ2-5; 7 bases match TRBD2. V shed 0 bases and J 1 base; nucleotides not matched to a gene: 5. The V gene's germline CDR1 is MGHRA and CDR2 YSYEKL. This CDR3 contains 16 residues. The CDR3 protein is CASSQEWPSGQETQYF. DNA for the CDR3: TGCGCCAGCAGCCAAGAATGGCCTAGCGGCCAAGAGACCCAGTACTTC.

This clonotype has just a few counts. The chain has TRBV12-3 or TRBV12-4 and TRBJ2-3; 11 bases align to TRBD2. The CDR3 runs 16 residues. J gave up 7 bases and V 4 bases, and 10 bases lay outside the gene matches. CDR3 bases: TGTGCCAGCAGTTGGGCTAGCGGGGGGACTACGAATACGCAGTATTTT. Translated: CASSWASGGTTNTQYF.

The chain recombines TRBV6-4 with TRBJ2-3; maybe TRBD2 (6 bases). Germline values: CDR1 MRHNA, CDR2 SNTAGT. With 6 bases removed from V and 3 bases from J, the gap between germline ends came to 16 bases. CDR3 length equals 15 residues. In DNA form, the CDR3 reads TGTGCCAGCAGCATGGGGGGTATGGGGACAGATACGCAGTATTTT. Encoded protein: CASSMGGMGTDTQYF.

This clonotype showed up just a few times. The rearrangement links TRBV20-1 to TRBJ2-3, with D tentatively TRBD2 (6 bases). With 8 bases removed from V and 5 bases from J, the gap between germline ends came to 23 bases. Germline-derived CDR1 and CDR2 are DFQATT and SNEGSKA (reference sequence). The CDR3 runs to 15 residues. This CDR3 is CSSSRPGGVEDTQYF. The CDR3 DNA is TGCAGTTCCTCTAGGCCTGGCGGGGTGGAAGATACGCAGTATTTT.

This clonotype appeared a few times. This chain connects TRBV5-1 to TRBJ2-4, with 9 bases aligning to TRBD1. Trimming cost V 3 bases and J 1 base; bases outside gene matches: 5. Germline CDR1 is SGHRS and CDR2 is YFSETQ. The CDR3 sequence is 16 residues long. The CDR3 region has the DNA TGCGCCAGCAGCTCTACAGGGGGCTGGGCCAAAAACATTCAGTACTTC. Protein product: CASSSTGGWAKNIQYF.

Only a few counts were recorded for this clonotype. The V call is TRBV9, the J call TRBJ1-2, with D unresolved. Looked up from germline, CDR1 is SGDLS and CDR2 is YYNGEE. Trimming took 2 bases from V and 3 from J, leaving 14 bases between them. CDR3 length: 15 residues. The CDR3 bases are TGTGCCAGCAGCGTTGGGCCCCAAACAGACTATGGCTACACCTTC. It codes for CASSVGPQTDYGYTF.

This chain links TRBV12-5 with TRBJ1-2; no firm D call. The CDR3 loop spans 12 amino acids. Trimming took 1 base from V and 1 from J, leaving 1 base between them. From germline, CDR1 is LGHNT and CDR2 FRNRAP. CDR3 sequence reads: CASGLDNYGYTF. In DNA form, the CDR3 reads TGTGCTAGTGGTTTGGATAACTATGGCTACACCTTC.

The CDR3, as DNA: TGTGCCAGCAGTTACGCTAGCACGCCCTACAATGAGCAGTTCTTC. Translation: CASSYASTPYNEQFF. The chain employs TRBV6-5 and TRBJ2-1, with D maybe TRBD2 (5 bases). Germline V lookup: CDR1 MNHEY, CDR2 SVGAGI. Trimming took 2 bases from V and 2 from J, leaving 10 bases between them. The CDR3 has 15 amino acids.

The CDR3 nucleotides are TGTGCCAGCAGTCGGGACAGGGGAGGGTTCGGCAATCAGCCCCAGCATTTT. This sequence encodes CASSRDRGGFGNQPQHF. The rearrangement uses TRBV27 and TRBJ1-5; the match to TRBD1 covers 10 bases. The CDR3 covers 17 residues. Germline V CDR1 and CDR2: MNHEY, SMNVEV (reference sequence). V shed 5 bases, J shed 2 bases, and the junction held 9 bases outside the gene matches.

This clonotype has only a few counts. This chain connects TRBV20-1 to TRBJ2-5; unclear D gene. Germline CDR1 reads DFQATT; CDR2 reads SNEGSKA (reference sequence). Trimming cost V 2 bases and J 5 bases, with 18 bases left between them. The CDR3 loop spans 15 amino acids. CDR3 sequence reads: CSARWQAPGSETQYF. CDR3 nucleotides: TGCAGTGCTAGATGGCAGGCGCCCGGATCCGAGACCCAGTACTTC.

The genes are TRBV28 and TRBJ2-7, with a tentative D call TRBD1 (6 bases). Germline values: CDR1 MDHEN, CDR2 SYDVKM. Trimming cost V 5 bases and J 10 bases, with 21 bases left between them. The CDR3 loop spans 14 amino acids. Written as DNA, the CDR3 is TGTGCCAGCAGTCCCTGCAGGGGCCAGAAGGCCCAGTACTTC. Its translation: CASSPCRGQKAQYF.

With regard to this clonotype: This sequence may be a read error, since a much larger clone differs from it by one base. The chain combines TRBV7-2 with TRBJ2-5, with 7 positions matching TRBD1. The germline gives CDR1 SGHTA, CDR2 FQGNSA. This CDR3 spans 14 amino acids. The CDR3 here is CACSPARGQETQYF. The CDR3 nucleotides read TGTGCCTGCAGCCCCGCCAGGGGGCAAGAGACCCAGTACTTC.

CDR3 DNA sequence: TGTGCCAGCAGCCGGGACGTCCGGGGTGACTACACCTTC. It yields the protein CASSRDVRGDYTF. This rearrangement joins TRBV12-3 or TRBV12-4 to TRBJ1-2, with D perhaps matching TRBD1 (5 bases). Trimming took off 6 bases at V and 10 bases at J, with 18 bases between the two ends. This CDR3 spans 13 amino acids.

The genes are TRBV5-1 and TRBJ2-1; TRBD2 matches at 11 bases. The germline gives CDR1 SGHRS, CDR2 YFSETQ. The junction had 5 bases not matched to a gene; V was cut back by 0 bases and J by 3 bases. CDR3 size: 17 residues. CDR3 in DNA: TGCGCCAGCAGCTTGGGACTAGCGGGGTCCGACTACAATGAGCAGTTCTTC. It translates to CASSLGLAGSDYNEQFF. The whole variable domain, filled in from reference TRBV5-1 and TRBJ2-1, reads KAGVTQTPRYLIKTRGQQVTLSCSPISGHRSVSWYQQTPGQGLQFLFEYFSETQRNKGNFPGRFSGRQFSNSRSEMNVSTLELGDSALYLCASSLGLAGSDYNEQFFGPGTRLTVL.

This rearrangement joins TRBV20-1 to TRBJ2-7; D is tentatively TRBD1 or TRBD2 (5 bases each). V was clipped by 1 base and J by 7 bases, with 14 bases between them. This CDR3 is 13 amino acids long. The germline CDR1 and CDR2 sequences are DFQATT and SNEGSKA (reference sequence). The CDR3 loop reads CSARGLGTAEQYF. In DNA, the CDR3 is TGCAGTGCTAGAGGCCTCGGGACCGCTGAGCAGTACTTC.

This clonotype appeared a few times. The rearrangement uses TRBV4-3 and TRBJ2-3; tentatively, D is TRBD1 or TRBD2 (5 bases each). The germline CDR1 and CDR2 sequences are LGHNA and YSLEER. The CDR3 spans 19 residues. The germline V and J ends were trimmed by 0 bases and 8 bases, with 27 bases remaining between them. Written as DNA, the CDR3 is TGCGCCAGCAGCCAAGATCACGGAACTTGGGGACCCGGAGACCTTACGCAGTATTTT. Its protein product is CASSQDHGTWGPGDLTQYF.

This clonotype came up a few times. The gene calls are TRBV25-1 and TRBJ2-5; D perhaps matches TRBD2 (6 bases). This CDR3 contains 14 residues. CDR1 and CDR2 from the germline V gene are MGHDK and SYGVNS. Trimming left V 1 base short and J 4 bases short, with 10 bases between. The CDR3 nucleotides read TGTGCCAGCAGTGAATTCGTGGGGGGAGAGACCCAGTACTTC. This gives the protein CASSEFVGGETQYF.

This clonotype was found many times. V usage is TRBV12-3 or TRBV12-4 and J usage is TRBJ2-3; D unresolved. The CDR3 is 11 amino acids. V lost 4 bases, J lost 5 bases, and 4 bases lay in between. CDR3: CASSYIDTQYF. In DNA form, the CDR3 reads TGTGCCAGCAGTTATATAGATACGCAGTATTTT.